A single count supports the clone carrying this TCR beta chain. As yet, its antigen is unknown. Unique molecular identifiers tagged the TCRbeta library. TCRdb re-called the PCR reads with MiXCR, one entry per CDR3 protein. This sample has over 200,000 distinct CDR3 sequences, with about a tenth found just once. Germline values: CDR1 MDHEN, CDR2 SYDVKM. The ends lost 9 bases at V and 7 bases at J; junction bases unmatched: 11. The CDR3 is 14 amino acids. The data were obtained in a study of T-cell reconstitution after alpha-beta-depleted transplantation in children. Study-level results: Among T cells one year after transplant, newly produced cells accounted for most counts and diversity. Alpha-beta T cells present about two months after transplant were reported to originate from several hundred expanded graft clones.

The source material was PBMCs, sampled before TCRalphabeta/CD19-depleted stem cell transplant. This sequence was found in a child younger than two with acute myeloid leukemia, due to receive a stem cell transplant. The chain uses TRBV28 and TRBJ2-1, with 8 bases matching TRBD2. The CDR3 DNA reads as TGTGCCAGGAGCCCTGTGGCGGGGGGTAATGAGCAGTTCTTC. Translation gives CARSPVAGGNEQFF.